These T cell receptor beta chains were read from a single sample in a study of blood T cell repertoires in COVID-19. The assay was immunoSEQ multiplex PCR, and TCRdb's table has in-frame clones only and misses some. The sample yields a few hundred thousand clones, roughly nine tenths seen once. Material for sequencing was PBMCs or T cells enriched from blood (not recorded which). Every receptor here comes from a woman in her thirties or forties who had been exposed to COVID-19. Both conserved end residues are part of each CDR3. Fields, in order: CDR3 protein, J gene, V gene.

CDR3 protein: CASGQGRGYTF
J gene: TRBJ1-2
V gene: TRBV6-5

CDR3 protein: CASSLDRGLGGYTF
J gene: TRBJ1-2
V gene: TRBV27

CDR3 protein: CASSIEGGGQPQHF
J gene: TRBJ1-5
V gene: TRBV19

CDR3 protein: CASSLVSNLVGSNEQFF
J gene: TRBJ2-1
V gene: TRBV7-9

CDR3 protein: CAWSVPIRLARNNEQFF
J gene: TRBJ2-1
V gene: TRBV30

CDR3 protein: CSVDRATEAFF
J gene: TRBJ1-1
V gene: TRBV29-1

CDR3 protein: CASSLAGDSVDGYTF
J gene: TRBJ1-2
V gene: TRBV5-1

CDR3 protein: CASSAGGQETQYF
J gene: TRBJ2-5
V gene: TRBV9

CDR3 protein: CASSFEVTVYGYTF
J gene: TRBJ1-2
V gene: TRBV7-9

CDR3 protein: CASSVGTGNSPLHF
J gene: TRBJ1-6
V gene: TRBV5-1

CDR3 protein: CASSYKQGYTEAFF
J gene: TRBJ1-1
V gene: TRBV27

CDR3 protein: CASSPNSGGVHNEQFF
J gene: TRBJ2-1
V gene: TRBV7-6

CDR3 protein: CASGLVGAVETQYF
J gene: TRBJ2-5
V gene: TRBV12-5

CDR3 protein: CASSIGTQWGELFF
J gene: TRBJ2-2
V gene: TRBV19

CDR3 protein: CASSLGARGLGETQYF
J gene: TRBJ2-5
V gene: TRBV7-2

CDR3 protein: CASSALTGATGELFF
J gene: TRBJ2-2
V gene: TRBV25-1

CDR3 protein: CASREGDREMTEAFF
J gene: TRBJ1-1
V gene: TRBV7-2

CDR3 protein: CAWSGALSYEQYF
J gene: TRBJ2-7
V gene: TRBV30

CDR3 protein: CASSLDPRSYEQYF
J gene: TRBJ2-7
V gene: TRBV5-1

CDR3 protein: CASSAGQIISNYGYTF
J gene: TRBJ1-2
V gene: TRBV5-4

CDR3 protein: CASSNNRVYGYTF
J gene: TRBJ1-2
V gene: TRBV9

CDR3 protein: CASSLPTLGLINTQYF
J gene: TRBJ2-3
V gene: TRBV5-4

CDR3 protein: CASSIDRAGDEQFF
J gene: TRBJ2-1
V gene: TRBV19

CDR3 protein: CASSAAGQGQETQYF
J gene: TRBJ2-5
V gene: TRBV7-6

CDR3 protein: CASSAGAGGGQPQHF
J gene: TRBJ1-5
V gene: TRBV19

CDR3 protein: CASSPGQGYTEAFF
J gene: TRBJ1-1
V gene: TRBV5-6

CDR3 protein: CASSRTAVNSPLHF
J gene: TRBJ1-6
V gene: TRBV7-2